This TCR beta chain originates from a study of cytomegalovirus exposure and HLA in healthy donors. General study results and limits: It was in a later analysis that TCR association rates were seen to vary by HLA locus, highest for DRB1 and lowest for HLA-C.

Of note for this clone: The antigen is undetermined.

The CDR3 consists of 13 residues. From germline, CDR1 is LNHDA and CDR2 SQIVND (reference sequence). V was pared by 2 bases and J by 7 bases, with 10 bases between. With 60 Vbeta and 13 Jbeta primers, the PCR was carried out. Using immunoSEQ multiplex PCR, the repertoire was profiled, and TCRdb retains in-frame clones only, with some absent. The sample lists under 200,000 clones; roughly 80% were seen once. The clonotype originates from a human donor in good health. Sequenced input: PBMCs. The gene calls are TRBV19 and TRBJ2-3, with unresolved D. CDR3 in DNA: TGTGCCAGTAGTATAACCGGAGAGTATACGCAGTATTTT. Its translation is CASSITGEYTQYF.